The 3 T cell receptor beta chains below all came from one sample that was sequenced in a study of CD8 T cells in ankylosing spondylitis. One entry per CDR3 protein results from TCRdb running MiXCR on the 5' RACE reads. The repertoire consists of 150,000 to 200,000 distinct CDR3 sequences, with 18% occurring once and the leading ten covering approximately 7.6%. What was sequenced was blood, either unsorted or a sorted T cell fraction (not recorded which). The receptor source for this set is a male donor with ankylosing spondylitis or in good health (not recorded which).

This clonotype was counted only a few times. The DNA of the CDR3 is TGTGCCAGCAGTTACTTCGGGGGGCAGGGTGGCTACACCTTC. Amino acid sequence: CASSYFGGQGGYTF. This rearrangement joins TRBV6-5 to TRBJ1-2, with a possible D match to TRBD1 (6 bases). The V end was cut by 1 base, the J end by 7 bases, with 13 bases between. Germline loops: CDR1 MNHEY, CDR2 SVGAGI. The CDR3 length is 14 residues.

This clonotype was seen at least ten times. CDR3 residues: CASSPEGRMNTEAFF. The CDR3 DNA reads as TGTGCCAGCAGTCCCGAAGGACGGATGAACACTGAAGCTTTCTTT. This chain uses TRBV12-3 or TRBV12-4 with TRBJ1-1; D gene unclear. The V end was cut by 5 bases, the J end by 0 bases, with 13 bases between. The CDR3 runs to 15 residues.

The chain carries TRBV30 and TRBJ2-1; D perhaps matches TRBD2 (6 bases). CDR3 size: 12 residues. The V end lost 8 bases, the J end lost 0 bases, and 8 bases lay between the germline ends. Germline loops: CDR1 GTSNPN, CDR2 SVGIG (reference sequence). CDR3 loop: CAGGSSYNEQFF. CDR3 DNA: TGTGCCGGAGGGTCCTCCTACAATGAGCAGTTCTTC.